This T cell receptor (beta chain) was sequenced in a study of OX40 agonist ivuxolimab in advanced cancers. Study details: A diagnosis of hepatocellular carcinoma, melanoma, renal cell or head and neck cancer was present in dose-escalation patients. Among those treated, three patients had partial responses, one with hepatocellular carcinoma and two with cutaneous melanoma. Regarding the study as a whole: The study observed clonal expansion of CD4+ and CD8+ blood T cells by week 6 at 0.1 to 3.0 mg/kg. CD8+ T cells showed, on average, more clonal expansion than CD4+ cells.

Clones were read by immunoSEQ multiplex PCR, and TCRdb kept only the in-frame ones, dropping some. The table lists around 50,000 clones, 60% to 80% of them singletons. Comments on this clone: Its antigen is as yet unknown.

The receptor comes from an adult with an advanced solid tumor such as melanoma, head and neck, liver or kidney cancer. The input for sequencing was CD4+ or CD8+ T cells sorted from blood, taken in a trial of the OX40 agonist ivuxolimab.

The CDR3 here is CASSIGPGGRTEAFF. CDR3 nucleotide sequence: TGTGCCAGTAGTATTGGTCCCGGGGGAAGGACTGAAGCTTTCTTT. V and J are TRBV19 and TRBJ1-1; TRBD1 is a possible D gene (5 bases). The V end lost 3 bases, the J end lost 5 bases, and 16 bases lay between the germline ends. The CDR3 is 15 amino acids. CDR1 LNHDA and CDR2 SQIVND come from the germline V gene (reference sequence).